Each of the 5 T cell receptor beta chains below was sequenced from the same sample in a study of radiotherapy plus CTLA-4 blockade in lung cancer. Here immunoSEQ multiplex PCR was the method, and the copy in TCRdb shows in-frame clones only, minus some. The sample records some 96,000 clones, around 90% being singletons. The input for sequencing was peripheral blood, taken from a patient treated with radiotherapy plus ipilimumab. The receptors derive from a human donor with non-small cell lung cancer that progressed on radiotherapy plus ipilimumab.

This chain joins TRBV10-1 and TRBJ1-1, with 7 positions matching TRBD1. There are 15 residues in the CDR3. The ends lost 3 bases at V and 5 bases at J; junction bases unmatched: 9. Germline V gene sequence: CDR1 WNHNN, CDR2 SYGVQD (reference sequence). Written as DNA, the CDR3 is TGCGCCAGCAGTGAAAAACGACAGGGATGGACTGAAGCTTTCTTT. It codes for CASSEKRQGWTEAFF.

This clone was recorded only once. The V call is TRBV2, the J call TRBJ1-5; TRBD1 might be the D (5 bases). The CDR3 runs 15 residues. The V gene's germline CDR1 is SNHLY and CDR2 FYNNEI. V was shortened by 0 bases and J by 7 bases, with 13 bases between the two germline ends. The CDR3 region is CASSEARQGSQPQHF. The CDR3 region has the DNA TGTGCCAGCAGTGAAGCTAGGCAGGGCAGCCAGCCCCAGCATTTT.

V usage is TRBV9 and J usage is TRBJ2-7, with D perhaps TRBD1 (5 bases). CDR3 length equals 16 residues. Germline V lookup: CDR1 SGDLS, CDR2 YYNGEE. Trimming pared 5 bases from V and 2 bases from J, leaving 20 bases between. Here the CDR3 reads CASRSPMTESTYEQYF. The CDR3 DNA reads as TGTGCCAGCAGGAGTCCCATGACAGAAAGTACCTACGAGCAGTACTTC. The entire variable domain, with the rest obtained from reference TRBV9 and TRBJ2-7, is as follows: DSGVTQTPKHLITATGQRVTLRCSPRSGDLSVYWYQQSLDQGLQFLIQYYNGEERAKGNILERFSAQQFPDLHSELNLSSLELGDSALYFCASRSPMTESTYEQYFGPGTRLTVT.

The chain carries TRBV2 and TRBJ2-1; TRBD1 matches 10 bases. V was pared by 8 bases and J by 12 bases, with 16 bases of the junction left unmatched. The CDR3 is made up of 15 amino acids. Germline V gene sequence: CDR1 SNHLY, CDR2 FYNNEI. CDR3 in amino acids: CASGEPGQGPQRQFF. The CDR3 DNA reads TGTGCCAGCGGGGAACCGGGACAGGGGCCTCAAAGGCAGTTCTTC.

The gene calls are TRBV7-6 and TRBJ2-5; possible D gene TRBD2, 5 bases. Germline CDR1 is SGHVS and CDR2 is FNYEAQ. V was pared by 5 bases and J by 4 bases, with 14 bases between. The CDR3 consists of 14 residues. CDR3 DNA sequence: TGTGCCAGCAGCCCCCGAAAGGGAGCAGAGACCCAGTACTTC. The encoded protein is CASSPRKGAETQYF.